The 22 T cell receptor beta chains in this list originate from one sample, sequenced in a study of CD8+ T cells in alopecia areata. Extracted RNA was reverse transcribed, and the resulting cDNA served as sequencing template. Only in-frame clones appear in the TCRdb table, and some are missing; sequencing was by immunoSEQ multiplex PCR. Altogether approximately 210,000 clones are present, approximately 57% being singletons, with the ten largest covering approximately 1%. Treatment meaning: oral pan-JAK inhibitor, 5-10 mg twice daily. Sequences were derived from CD4+ T cells sorted from blood, sampled at week 24, from a patient treated with tofacitinib. Receptor source: a human donor with alopecia areata.

The chain joins TRBV10-3 to TRBJ1-1, with D unresolved. V lost 3 bases to trimming and J lost 5 bases, with 10 bases between them. The CDR3 is 13 amino acids. Germline V gene lookup returns CDR1 ENHRY and CDR2 SYGVKD. The CDR3 DNA follows: TGTGCCATCAGTGACGCGGGAAGGACTGAAGCTTTCTTT. Residues: CAISDAGRTEAFF.

There are a few counts of this clone. The J gene is TRBJ1-4, the V gene TRBV4-1; 8 bases are a match to TRBD1. Trimming took 6 bases from V and 10 from J; bases not matched to a gene: 7. The CDR3 totals 13 residues. CDR1 is MGHRA, CDR2 YSYEKL, per germline. The CDR3 coding sequence is TGCGCCAGCAGACTCGACAGGGGAGGAAAACTGTTTTTT. This encodes CASRLDRGGKLFF.

The V gene is TRBV20-1, the J gene TRBJ1-1; D is ambiguous. The germline gives CDR1 DFQATT, CDR2 SNEGSKA (reference sequence). There are 11 residues in the CDR3. Trimming stripped 3 bases from V and 7 bases from J, with 9 bases between. The chain's CDR3 is CSARHGSEAFF. The CDR3 DNA is TGCAGTGCTAGGCACGGTAGTGAAGCTTTCTTT.

The V and J genes are TRBV4-3 and TRBJ2-3; D may match TRBD1 or TRBD2 (5 bases each). The CDR3 sequence is 14 residues long. The germline V gene encodes CDR1 LGHNA and CDR2 YSLEER. V lost 3 bases and J 6 bases, leaving 13 bases between the germline ends. CDR3 bases: TGCGCCAGCAGCCAGGTCGGGACCGTCGATACGCAGTATTTT. Protein product: CASSQVGTVDTQYF.

This clone appeared once. The chain joins TRBV6-5 to TRBJ2-1, with D possibly matching TRBD1 (6 bases). Trimming removed 0 bases from V and 10 bases from J, with 19 bases in between. This CDR3 comprises 16 residues. The V gene's germline CDR1 is MNHEY and CDR2 SVGAGI. CDR3 nucleotides: TGTGCCAGCAGTTACTCGGACAGCTTACCCCTAGGGGAGCAGTTCTTC. It encodes CASSYSDSLPLGEQFF.

This clone was found a few times. The chain links TRBV5-7 to TRBJ2-7, with D tentatively TRBD1 (5 bases). TRBV5-7 is noted as an ORF with a role that remains uncertain. V gave up 0 bases and J gave up 2 bases, with 12 bases separating them. CDR3 size: 15 residues. CDR3 residues: CASSLGRAGTYEQYF. In DNA form, the CDR3 reads TGTGCCAGCAGCTTGGGAAGGGCAGGGACCTACGAGCAGTACTTC.

The rearrangement joins TRBV29-1 to TRBJ2-7; the D gene is possibly TRBD1 (5 bases). The germline CDR1 and CDR2 sequences are SQVTM and ANQGSEA. Trimming removed 7 bases at V and 0 bases at J, with 10 bases between. The CDR3 loop spans 12 amino acids. CDR3 sequence (DNA): TGCAGCGCCCGTGACAGCTCCTACGAGCAGTACTTC. The encoded protein is CSARDSSYEQYF.

The gene calls are TRBV29-1 and TRBJ1-5; 7 bases match TRBD1. CDR1 is SQVTM, CDR2 ANQGSEA, per germline. Trimming cost V 6 bases and J 4 bases; bases outside gene matches: 6. The CDR3 totals 13 residues. CDR3 nucleotide sequence: TGCAGCGTCTGTGGACAGGAAAATCAGCCCCAGCATTTT. It yields the protein CSVCGQENQPQHF.

The table lists this clone with a count of one. V usage is TRBV5-6 and J usage is TRBJ2-6, with D possibly being TRBD1 or TRBD2 (5 bases each). The CDR3 is 15 amino acids. Germline-derived CDR1 and CDR2 are SGHDT and YYEEEE. The V end lost 6 bases, the J end lost 1 base, and 11 bases lay between the germline ends. The CDR3 nucleotides are TGTGCCAGCACCGGGGCCAGTTCTGGGGCCAACGTCCTGACTTTC. Translation: CASTGASSGANVLTF.

The chain links TRBV6-6 to TRBJ1-5; 10 positions agree with TRBD1. The CDR3 is made up of 16 amino acids. The germline V gene has CDR1 MNHNY and CDR2 SVGAGI (reference sequence). V dropped 5 bases and J dropped 4; count of bases not matched to a gene: 8. The CDR3 DNA follows: TGTGCCAGCAGTCCCGACAGGGGGCGGGGAAATCAGCCCCAGCATTTT. Its translation: CASSPDRGRGNQPQHF.

The rearrangement joins TRBV29-1 to TRBJ2-5, with 8 positions matching TRBD2. Germline CDR1 and CDR2: SQVTM and ANQGSEA. There are 11 residues in the CDR3. V lost 1 base and J lost 13; bases outside the gene matches: 5. CDR3: CSVEVAGHLYF. DNA of the CDR3: TGCAGCGTTGAAGTAGCGGGACACCTGTACTTC.

The V call is TRBV29-1, the J call TRBJ2-2, with D hard to call. Trimming removed 3 bases from V and 1 base from J, with 6 bases in between. The CDR3 contains 13 residues. Looked up from germline, CDR1 is SQVTM and CDR2 is ANQGSEA. DNA of the CDR3: TGCAGCGTTGATTTGGAGAACACCGGGGAGCTGTTTTTT. Translation: CSVDLENTGELFF.

CDR3 protein: CSVRLLTDTQYF. CDR3 DNA: TGCAGCGTCCGCTTGCTGACAGATACGCAGTATTTT. The gene calls are TRBV29-1 and TRBJ2-3, with D unclear. CDR1 is SQVTM and CDR2 is ANQGSEA in the germline V gene. The CDR3 sequence is 12 residues long. Trimming took off 6 bases at V and 3 bases at J, with 10 bases between the two ends.

The table lists this clone with a count of one. The chain is built from TRBV2 and TRBJ2-7, with 11 bases lining up with TRBD2. Germline assignment: CDR1 SNHLY and CDR2 FYNNEI. V was clipped by 7 bases and J by 4 bases; unmatched bases: 3. The CDR3 length is 13 residues. The CDR3 sequence: CASKGLAEYEQYF. CDR3 nucleotides: TGTGCCAGCAAGGGACTAGCGGAGTACGAGCAGTACTTC.

This rearrangement joins TRBV6-5 to TRBJ1-1; possibly TRBD1 for D (6 bases). This CDR3 comprises 12 residues. The germline gives CDR1 MNHEY, CDR2 SVGAGI. V dropped 6 bases and J dropped 2 bases, with 7 bases sitting between them. The CDR3 reads CASRQGNTEAFF. The CDR3 coding sequence is TGTGCCAGCAGACAGGGAAACACTGAAGCTTTCTTT.

This rearrangement joins TRBV29-1 to TRBJ2-3; D is undetermined. Germline V gene sequence: CDR1 SQVTM, CDR2 ANQGSEA. The CDR3 is 13 amino acids. V dropped 4 bases and J dropped 6 bases, with 14 bases sitting between them. CDR3: CSVVNPGPDTQYF. CDR3 sequence (DNA): TGCAGCGTTGTAAATCCAGGTCCGGATACGCAGTATTTT.

Only a few counts were recorded for this clone. This sequence joins TRBV18 and TRBJ2-5; D gene ambiguous. CDR3 length: 15 amino acids. CDR1 is KGHSH and CDR2 is LQKENI in the germline V gene. Between the trimmed V and J ends, which lost 8 bases and 5 bases, there was a span of 21 bases. The CDR3 reads CASTQIRTNRETQYF. For the CDR3, the DNA is TGTGCCAGCACGCAAATAAGGACGAACCGGGAGACCCAGTACTTC.

On this clone itself: A read error may account for a junction end that differs from germline. The chain links TRBV27 to TRBJ1-2, with D possibly being TRBD1 (5 bases). The CDR3 sequence is 15 residues long. CDR1 is MNHEY, CDR2 SMNVEV, per germline (reference sequence). The CDR3 region is CASSPRSGTLLASIF. The CDR3 coding sequence is TGTGCCAGCAGTCCCAGATCCGGGACCCTCCTAGCATCCATCTTC.

This clone was found once. The rearrangement links TRBV19 to TRBJ1-5; D perhaps matches TRBD1 (5 bases). Germline V gives CDR1 LNHDA, CDR2 SQIVND (reference sequence). The CDR3 spans 13 residues. The V gene lost 4 bases and the J gene lost 12 bases, with 16 bases spanning the gap. CDR3 coding DNA: TGTGCCAGTAGTACAGTCTGGGGCCTAGGCCAGCATTTT. Its protein is CASSTVWGLGQHF.

The V gene is TRBV29-1, the J gene TRBJ2-7; a weak D match, TRBD1 (5 bases). The CDR3 spans 12 residues. The ends were cut back, 4 bases at V and 3 bases at J, with 10 bases in the middle. Germline CDR1 SQVTM, CDR2 ANQGSEA. The CDR3: CSVVGQSYEQYF. The DNA for the CDR3 is TGCAGCGTTGTAGGACAAAGCTACGAGCAGTACTTC.

This clone was detected only once. The V and J genes are TRBV5-6 and TRBJ1-5; D is unclear. V was pared by 2 bases and J by 1 base, with 7 bases between. The CDR3 loop spans 14 amino acids. Germline assignment: CDR1 SGHDT and CDR2 YYEEEE. The CDR3 nucleotides read TGTGCCAGCAGCTTACTCCTGAGCAATCAGCCCCAGCATTTT. It specifies CASSLLLSNQPQHF.

The chain links TRBV9 to TRBJ2-2; 7 bases line up with TRBD1. This CDR3 region has 13 residues. J was trimmed by 5 bases and V by 2 bases; bases with no gene match: 0. Germline values: CDR1 SGDLS, CDR2 YYNGEE. The CDR3: CASSVTGTGELFF. The CDR3 DNA reads as TGTGCCAGCAGCGTGACAGGGACCGGGGAGCTGTTTTTT.